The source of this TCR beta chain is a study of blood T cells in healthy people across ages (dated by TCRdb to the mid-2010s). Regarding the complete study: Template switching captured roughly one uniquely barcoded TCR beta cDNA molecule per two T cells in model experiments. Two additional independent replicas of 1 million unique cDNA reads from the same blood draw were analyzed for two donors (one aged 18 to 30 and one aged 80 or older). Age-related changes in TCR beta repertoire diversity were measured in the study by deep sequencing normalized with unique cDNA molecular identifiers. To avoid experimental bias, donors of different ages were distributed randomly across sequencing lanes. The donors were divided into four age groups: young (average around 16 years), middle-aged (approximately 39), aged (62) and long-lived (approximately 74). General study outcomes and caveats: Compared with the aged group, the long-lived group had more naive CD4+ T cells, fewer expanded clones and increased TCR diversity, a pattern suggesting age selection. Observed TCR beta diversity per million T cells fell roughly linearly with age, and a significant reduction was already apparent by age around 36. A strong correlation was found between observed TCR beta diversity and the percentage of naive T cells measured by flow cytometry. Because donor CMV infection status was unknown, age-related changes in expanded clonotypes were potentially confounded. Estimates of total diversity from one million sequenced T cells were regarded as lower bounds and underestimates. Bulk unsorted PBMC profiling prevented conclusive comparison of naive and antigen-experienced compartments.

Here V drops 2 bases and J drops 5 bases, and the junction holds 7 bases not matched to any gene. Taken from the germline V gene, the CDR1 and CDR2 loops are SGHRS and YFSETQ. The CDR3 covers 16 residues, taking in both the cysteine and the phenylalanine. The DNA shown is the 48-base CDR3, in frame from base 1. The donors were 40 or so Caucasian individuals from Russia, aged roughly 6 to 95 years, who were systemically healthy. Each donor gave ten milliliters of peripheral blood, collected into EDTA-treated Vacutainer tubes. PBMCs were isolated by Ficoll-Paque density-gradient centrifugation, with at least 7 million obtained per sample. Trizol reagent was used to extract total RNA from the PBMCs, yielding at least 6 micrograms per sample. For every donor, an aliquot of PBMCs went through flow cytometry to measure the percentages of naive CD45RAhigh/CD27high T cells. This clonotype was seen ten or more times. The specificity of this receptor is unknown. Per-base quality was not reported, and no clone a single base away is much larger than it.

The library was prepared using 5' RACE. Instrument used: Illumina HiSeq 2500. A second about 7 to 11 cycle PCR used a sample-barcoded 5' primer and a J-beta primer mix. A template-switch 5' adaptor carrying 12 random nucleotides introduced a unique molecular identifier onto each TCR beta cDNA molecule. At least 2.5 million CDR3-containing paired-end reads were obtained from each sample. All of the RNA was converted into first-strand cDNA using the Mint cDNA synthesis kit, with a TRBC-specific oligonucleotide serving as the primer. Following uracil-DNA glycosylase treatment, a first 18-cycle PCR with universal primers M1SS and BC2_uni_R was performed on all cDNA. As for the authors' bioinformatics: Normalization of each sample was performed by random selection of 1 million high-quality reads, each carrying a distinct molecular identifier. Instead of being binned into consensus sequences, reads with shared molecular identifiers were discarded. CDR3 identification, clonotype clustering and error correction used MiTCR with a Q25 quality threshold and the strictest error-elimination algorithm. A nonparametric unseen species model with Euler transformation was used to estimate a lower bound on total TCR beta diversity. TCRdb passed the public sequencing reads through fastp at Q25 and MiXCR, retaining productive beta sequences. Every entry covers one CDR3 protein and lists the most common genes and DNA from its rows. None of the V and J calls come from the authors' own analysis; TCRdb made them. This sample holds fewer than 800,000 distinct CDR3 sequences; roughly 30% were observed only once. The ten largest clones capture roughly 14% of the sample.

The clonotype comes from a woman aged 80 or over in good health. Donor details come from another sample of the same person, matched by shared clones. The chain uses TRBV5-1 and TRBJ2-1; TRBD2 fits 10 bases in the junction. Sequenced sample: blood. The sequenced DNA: TGCGCCAGCAGCTTAAGGGTAGCGGGGGGTGACAATGAGCAGTTCTTC. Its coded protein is CASSLRVAGGDNEQFF.